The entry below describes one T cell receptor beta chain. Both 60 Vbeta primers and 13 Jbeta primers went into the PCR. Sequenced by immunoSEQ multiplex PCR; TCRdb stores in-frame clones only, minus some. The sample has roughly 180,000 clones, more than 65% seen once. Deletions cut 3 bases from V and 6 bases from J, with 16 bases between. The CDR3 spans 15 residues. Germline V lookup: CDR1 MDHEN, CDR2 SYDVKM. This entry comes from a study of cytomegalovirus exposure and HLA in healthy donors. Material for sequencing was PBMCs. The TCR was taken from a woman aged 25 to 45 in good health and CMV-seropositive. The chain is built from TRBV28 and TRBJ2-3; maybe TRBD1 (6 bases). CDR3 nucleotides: TGTGCCAGCAGTTTCGAGGGGGTCCTCGAGGATACGCAGTATTTT. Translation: CASSFEGVLEDTQYF.